Below, one T cell receptor beta chain is given with its context. This record comes from a study of blood T cell repertoires in COVID-19. As for the study in general: Whether acute or convalescent, the COVID-19 samples came from the United States, Italy and Spain.

Cohort placement rested on clinical history that participants reported themselves. Two negative PCRs, clearance, or symptom resolution were required of recovered Cohort 3 donors. V shed 5 bases and J shed 1 base, with 11 bases lying between them. Per germline, CDR1 SGHTA and CDR2 FQGTGA. The CDR3 runs to 14 residues. The protocol was immunoSEQ multiplex PCR, while the TCRdb copy is restricted to in-frame clones and leaves out a portion. The table has roughly 310,000 clones, under 95% seen once. Sequencing was done on a sample of PBMCs or T cells enriched from blood (not recorded which). The clonotype comes from a man aged 60-69 years who had recovered from COVID-19. This rearrangement joins TRBV7-3 to TRBJ1-1, with D perhaps TRBD1 (5 bases). The CDR3 DNA reads as TGTGCCAGCAGCGCACAGGAGACGAACACTGAAGCTTTCTTT. Protein sequence: CASSAQETNTEAFF.